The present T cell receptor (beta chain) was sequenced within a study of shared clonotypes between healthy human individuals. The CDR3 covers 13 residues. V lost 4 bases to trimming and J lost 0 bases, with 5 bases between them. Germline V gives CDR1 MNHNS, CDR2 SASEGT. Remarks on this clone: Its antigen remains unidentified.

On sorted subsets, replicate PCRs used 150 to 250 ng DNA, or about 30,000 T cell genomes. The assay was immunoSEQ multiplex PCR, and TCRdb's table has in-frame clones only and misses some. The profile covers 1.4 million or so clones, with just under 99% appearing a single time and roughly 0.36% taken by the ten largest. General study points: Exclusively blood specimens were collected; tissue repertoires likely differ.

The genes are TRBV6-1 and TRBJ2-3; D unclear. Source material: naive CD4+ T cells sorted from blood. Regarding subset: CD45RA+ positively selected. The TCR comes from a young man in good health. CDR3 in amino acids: CASSVASTDTQYF. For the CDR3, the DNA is TGTGCCAGCAGTGTTGCCAGCACAGATACGCAGTATTTT.